This TCR beta chain originates from a study of blood T cell repertoires in COVID-19 (dated by TCRdb to 2020 to 2021). Describing the broader study: Collaborator samples came from the United States, Italy and Spain and covered acute and convalescent phases of COVID-19. Subjects who had been exposed to COVID-19, were actively infected with it, or had recovered from it provided the deeply sampled blood TCRbeta repertoires that made up the dataset. Where HLA class I and class II types were available, the types were taken from metadata supplied by the sample provider, not from assay-based typing. A freely available public database, intended as a resource for researchers studying the immune response to SARS-CoV-2, is where the repertoires were released. The material from the prospective study consisted of cDNA or gDNA derived from T cells, B-cell-depleted T cells, or PBMCs. Nearly every sample came with metadata listing a de-identified subject ID, COVID-19 status, age in years and sex. Samples came from the ongoing ImmuneRACE study (first 160 participants) plus 1,254 subjects from 6 global collaborators.

General conclusions and limits of the study: The amount of clinical and demographic metadata varied by source and participant and was provided uncurated.

This clone was counted between two and nine times. Its antigen remains undetermined. No base quality information exists; no much larger clone differs at one position. The immunoSEQ Assay, a bias-controlled multiplex PCR, was used to amplify TCRbeta CDR3 regions from genomic DNA. As for how the authors treated the data: Within the assay, amplification of reference gene primers was used to estimate how many nucleated cells each sample contained. To quantify the absolute abundance of each unique TCRbeta CDR3 rearrangement, sequence reads were collapsed and filtered. For each sample, productive Simpson clonality was calculated by taking the square root of Simpson's diversity index across productive rearrangements. In TCRdb, the immuneACCESS table is reduced to in-frame sequences with V and J assigned. These tables do not hold every clone; where another copy was compared, an unresolved V gene accounts for under half, and the others remain unexplained. The DNA was the basis for D and trimming; V, J and clone size are from that table. The sample profile shows approximately 360,000 clones; 80% to 85% of them were found once. The ten largest make up about 5.4% of the sample.

V loses 0 bases, J loses 2 bases, and the germline ends lie 5 bases apart. Counted from cysteine to phenylalanine, this CDR3 has 14 amino acids. Just CDR3 DNA is preserved here, 42 bases in frame from base 1. The germline V gene yields SGHRS for CDR1 and YFSETQ for CDR2. In the prospective study, participants were about 18 to 89 years old, resided in approximately 25 geographic areas of the United States, and were enrolled through a virtual design. Cohort assignment in the prospective study relied on participant-reported clinical history from a screening survey and a study questionnaire. ImmuneRACE Cohort 3 recovered participants were defined by two consecutive negative NP/OP PCR tests, healthcare professional clearance, or symptom resolution. In the prospective study, mobile phlebotomists collected whole blood, serum and a nasopharyngeal or oropharyngeal swab from each participant. Prospective study participants could optionally give additional blood draws and questionnaires over an approximately two-month period. Before DNA extraction, blood samples from the prospective study were shipped at room temperature or frozen.

Sample: PBMCs or T cells enriched from blood (not recorded which). Recombination connected TRBV5-1 to TRBJ2-2; no D gene call is confident. This clonotype was sampled from a woman aged 50 to 60 who had recovered from COVID-19. The DNA is as follows: TGCGCCAGCAGCTTGGGAGGAAACACCGGGGAGCTGTTTTTT. The encoded protein is CASSLGGNTGELFF.